Reported below is one TCR beta chain. This sample was taken from a study of blood T cell repertoires in COVID-19. This CDR3 contains 15 residues. J lost 7 bases, V lost 3 bases, and 6 bases had no gene match. CDR1 SGHTA and CDR2 FQGTGA come from the germline V gene. In the source study's methods: From reference gene primer amplification, estimates of nucleated cell counts were derived. Method: immunoSEQ multiplex PCR; TCRdb's copy keeps in-frame clones and lacks some. For V, J and clone size, that table is used; D and trimming come from the DNA. The sample consists of 350,000 or so clones, 88% of them appearing once.

The TCR originated in a woman aged 25 to 39 who had been exposed to COVID-19. The chain joins TRBV7-3 to TRBJ2-1; the match to TRBD1 covers 10 bases. Sequencing was done on a sample of PBMCs or T cells enriched from blood (not recorded which). The CDR3 region is CASSFDRGHRNEQFF. The CDR3 DNA is TGTGCCAGCAGCTTTGACAGGGGGCACAGGAATGAGCAGTTCTTC.